This TCR beta chain appears in the sequencing data of a study of T cell repertoires in aging, cancer and after chemotherapy (dated by TCRdb to between 2019 and 2020). For the wider study: Donors were distributed across six age groups ranging from 30 or younger to 70 or older, with at least three individuals included per group. In the solid tumor group, the paired samples taken before and after chemotherapy came from patients with brain tumors (glioblastoma) who were receiving therapy based on temozolomide. The full dataset contained 7 million to 9.5 million TCR reads. The study profiled peripheral blood TCR beta repertoires from healthy donors and cancer patients to examine immunoaging and T cell reconstitution after chemotherapy. A cohort of roughly 220 cancer patients (94 with hematological and around 130 with solid cancers) was assembled, and 100 or so healthy donors were included as a reference group. Beyond this particular receptor, the publication reports: In healthy donors, the decline in TCR diversity with age was mainly explained by loss of richness, whereas in cancer patients loss of evenness was also found to contribute. Significantly lower blood TCR diversity and higher clonality were observed in untreated patients with hematological or solid cancers than in age-matched healthy donors. According to the authors, the repertoire data do not allow conclusions to be drawn about immunological memory after chemotherapy. An increase in median generation probability over the chemotherapy interval was observed in both cancer cohorts, suggesting that the repertoire was reconstituted through rebound thymic output.

This clonotype was seen more than once but under ten times. Its recognized antigen is unknown. Base qualities are not provided; no much larger clone lies one nucleotide away. Rearranged TRB sequences spanning V, D and J segments were amplified by multiplex touch-down PCR using a mixed TRB-A/B primer pool. Two consecutive PCR reactions with Phusion HS II polymerase added Illumina adapters and sample indices to the amplicons. After gel purification with the NucleoSpin Gel and PCR Clean-up kit, the amplicons were checked using Qubit and an Agilent 2100 Bioanalyzer. Sequencing of libraries was carried out on an Illumina MiSeq in 600-cycle, single-indexed, paired-end runs. Under the source paper's analysis protocol: MiXCR versions 2.12 and 3.0.5 were used to process TRB sequences. Each unique CDR3 nucleotide sequence was counted as one clone, and only productive sequences with at least two reads were retained. Shannon diversity, evenness, clonality (one minus evenness), and alpha-parameterized diversity profiles from alpha 0 to 5 were included as repertoire metrics. The IGoR algorithm was used to calculate generation probabilities for clones in the paired samples taken before and after chemotherapy. TCRdb redid the processing of the public reads, applying fastp at Q25 and MiXCR, and retained in-frame beta chains. Rows merge per CDR3 protein into single entries with the most common DNA and genes. The V and J calls here are based on TCRdb, not the publication. The sample data list about 1,500 distinct CDR3 sequences, and around 22% of these were observed just once. The biggest ten clones account for less than 25% of the sample.

Genomic DNA extracted from peripheral blood, rather than sorted cells or RNA, was used as the source for amplification of TCR beta rearrangements. This TCR was recovered from a human donor with a solid tumor. The sequencing input was blood.

The CDR3 protein sequence reads: CALEWGINEKLFF. At the DNA level, the sequence is TGTGCCTTGGAGTGGGGCATTAATGAAAAACTGTTTTTT. Recombination joined TRBV30 with TRBJ1-4, with TRBD1 tentatively as D gene (5 bases match). Reading the germline V gene (reference sequence) gives CDR1 GTSNPN and CDR2 SVGIG. Including the terminal cysteine and phenylalanine, the CDR3 comprises 13 residues. Just the 39-base CDR3 DNA is kept, in frame starting at base 1. The junction shows trimming of 7 bases on V and 4 bases on J, plus 13 bases between the germline ends.